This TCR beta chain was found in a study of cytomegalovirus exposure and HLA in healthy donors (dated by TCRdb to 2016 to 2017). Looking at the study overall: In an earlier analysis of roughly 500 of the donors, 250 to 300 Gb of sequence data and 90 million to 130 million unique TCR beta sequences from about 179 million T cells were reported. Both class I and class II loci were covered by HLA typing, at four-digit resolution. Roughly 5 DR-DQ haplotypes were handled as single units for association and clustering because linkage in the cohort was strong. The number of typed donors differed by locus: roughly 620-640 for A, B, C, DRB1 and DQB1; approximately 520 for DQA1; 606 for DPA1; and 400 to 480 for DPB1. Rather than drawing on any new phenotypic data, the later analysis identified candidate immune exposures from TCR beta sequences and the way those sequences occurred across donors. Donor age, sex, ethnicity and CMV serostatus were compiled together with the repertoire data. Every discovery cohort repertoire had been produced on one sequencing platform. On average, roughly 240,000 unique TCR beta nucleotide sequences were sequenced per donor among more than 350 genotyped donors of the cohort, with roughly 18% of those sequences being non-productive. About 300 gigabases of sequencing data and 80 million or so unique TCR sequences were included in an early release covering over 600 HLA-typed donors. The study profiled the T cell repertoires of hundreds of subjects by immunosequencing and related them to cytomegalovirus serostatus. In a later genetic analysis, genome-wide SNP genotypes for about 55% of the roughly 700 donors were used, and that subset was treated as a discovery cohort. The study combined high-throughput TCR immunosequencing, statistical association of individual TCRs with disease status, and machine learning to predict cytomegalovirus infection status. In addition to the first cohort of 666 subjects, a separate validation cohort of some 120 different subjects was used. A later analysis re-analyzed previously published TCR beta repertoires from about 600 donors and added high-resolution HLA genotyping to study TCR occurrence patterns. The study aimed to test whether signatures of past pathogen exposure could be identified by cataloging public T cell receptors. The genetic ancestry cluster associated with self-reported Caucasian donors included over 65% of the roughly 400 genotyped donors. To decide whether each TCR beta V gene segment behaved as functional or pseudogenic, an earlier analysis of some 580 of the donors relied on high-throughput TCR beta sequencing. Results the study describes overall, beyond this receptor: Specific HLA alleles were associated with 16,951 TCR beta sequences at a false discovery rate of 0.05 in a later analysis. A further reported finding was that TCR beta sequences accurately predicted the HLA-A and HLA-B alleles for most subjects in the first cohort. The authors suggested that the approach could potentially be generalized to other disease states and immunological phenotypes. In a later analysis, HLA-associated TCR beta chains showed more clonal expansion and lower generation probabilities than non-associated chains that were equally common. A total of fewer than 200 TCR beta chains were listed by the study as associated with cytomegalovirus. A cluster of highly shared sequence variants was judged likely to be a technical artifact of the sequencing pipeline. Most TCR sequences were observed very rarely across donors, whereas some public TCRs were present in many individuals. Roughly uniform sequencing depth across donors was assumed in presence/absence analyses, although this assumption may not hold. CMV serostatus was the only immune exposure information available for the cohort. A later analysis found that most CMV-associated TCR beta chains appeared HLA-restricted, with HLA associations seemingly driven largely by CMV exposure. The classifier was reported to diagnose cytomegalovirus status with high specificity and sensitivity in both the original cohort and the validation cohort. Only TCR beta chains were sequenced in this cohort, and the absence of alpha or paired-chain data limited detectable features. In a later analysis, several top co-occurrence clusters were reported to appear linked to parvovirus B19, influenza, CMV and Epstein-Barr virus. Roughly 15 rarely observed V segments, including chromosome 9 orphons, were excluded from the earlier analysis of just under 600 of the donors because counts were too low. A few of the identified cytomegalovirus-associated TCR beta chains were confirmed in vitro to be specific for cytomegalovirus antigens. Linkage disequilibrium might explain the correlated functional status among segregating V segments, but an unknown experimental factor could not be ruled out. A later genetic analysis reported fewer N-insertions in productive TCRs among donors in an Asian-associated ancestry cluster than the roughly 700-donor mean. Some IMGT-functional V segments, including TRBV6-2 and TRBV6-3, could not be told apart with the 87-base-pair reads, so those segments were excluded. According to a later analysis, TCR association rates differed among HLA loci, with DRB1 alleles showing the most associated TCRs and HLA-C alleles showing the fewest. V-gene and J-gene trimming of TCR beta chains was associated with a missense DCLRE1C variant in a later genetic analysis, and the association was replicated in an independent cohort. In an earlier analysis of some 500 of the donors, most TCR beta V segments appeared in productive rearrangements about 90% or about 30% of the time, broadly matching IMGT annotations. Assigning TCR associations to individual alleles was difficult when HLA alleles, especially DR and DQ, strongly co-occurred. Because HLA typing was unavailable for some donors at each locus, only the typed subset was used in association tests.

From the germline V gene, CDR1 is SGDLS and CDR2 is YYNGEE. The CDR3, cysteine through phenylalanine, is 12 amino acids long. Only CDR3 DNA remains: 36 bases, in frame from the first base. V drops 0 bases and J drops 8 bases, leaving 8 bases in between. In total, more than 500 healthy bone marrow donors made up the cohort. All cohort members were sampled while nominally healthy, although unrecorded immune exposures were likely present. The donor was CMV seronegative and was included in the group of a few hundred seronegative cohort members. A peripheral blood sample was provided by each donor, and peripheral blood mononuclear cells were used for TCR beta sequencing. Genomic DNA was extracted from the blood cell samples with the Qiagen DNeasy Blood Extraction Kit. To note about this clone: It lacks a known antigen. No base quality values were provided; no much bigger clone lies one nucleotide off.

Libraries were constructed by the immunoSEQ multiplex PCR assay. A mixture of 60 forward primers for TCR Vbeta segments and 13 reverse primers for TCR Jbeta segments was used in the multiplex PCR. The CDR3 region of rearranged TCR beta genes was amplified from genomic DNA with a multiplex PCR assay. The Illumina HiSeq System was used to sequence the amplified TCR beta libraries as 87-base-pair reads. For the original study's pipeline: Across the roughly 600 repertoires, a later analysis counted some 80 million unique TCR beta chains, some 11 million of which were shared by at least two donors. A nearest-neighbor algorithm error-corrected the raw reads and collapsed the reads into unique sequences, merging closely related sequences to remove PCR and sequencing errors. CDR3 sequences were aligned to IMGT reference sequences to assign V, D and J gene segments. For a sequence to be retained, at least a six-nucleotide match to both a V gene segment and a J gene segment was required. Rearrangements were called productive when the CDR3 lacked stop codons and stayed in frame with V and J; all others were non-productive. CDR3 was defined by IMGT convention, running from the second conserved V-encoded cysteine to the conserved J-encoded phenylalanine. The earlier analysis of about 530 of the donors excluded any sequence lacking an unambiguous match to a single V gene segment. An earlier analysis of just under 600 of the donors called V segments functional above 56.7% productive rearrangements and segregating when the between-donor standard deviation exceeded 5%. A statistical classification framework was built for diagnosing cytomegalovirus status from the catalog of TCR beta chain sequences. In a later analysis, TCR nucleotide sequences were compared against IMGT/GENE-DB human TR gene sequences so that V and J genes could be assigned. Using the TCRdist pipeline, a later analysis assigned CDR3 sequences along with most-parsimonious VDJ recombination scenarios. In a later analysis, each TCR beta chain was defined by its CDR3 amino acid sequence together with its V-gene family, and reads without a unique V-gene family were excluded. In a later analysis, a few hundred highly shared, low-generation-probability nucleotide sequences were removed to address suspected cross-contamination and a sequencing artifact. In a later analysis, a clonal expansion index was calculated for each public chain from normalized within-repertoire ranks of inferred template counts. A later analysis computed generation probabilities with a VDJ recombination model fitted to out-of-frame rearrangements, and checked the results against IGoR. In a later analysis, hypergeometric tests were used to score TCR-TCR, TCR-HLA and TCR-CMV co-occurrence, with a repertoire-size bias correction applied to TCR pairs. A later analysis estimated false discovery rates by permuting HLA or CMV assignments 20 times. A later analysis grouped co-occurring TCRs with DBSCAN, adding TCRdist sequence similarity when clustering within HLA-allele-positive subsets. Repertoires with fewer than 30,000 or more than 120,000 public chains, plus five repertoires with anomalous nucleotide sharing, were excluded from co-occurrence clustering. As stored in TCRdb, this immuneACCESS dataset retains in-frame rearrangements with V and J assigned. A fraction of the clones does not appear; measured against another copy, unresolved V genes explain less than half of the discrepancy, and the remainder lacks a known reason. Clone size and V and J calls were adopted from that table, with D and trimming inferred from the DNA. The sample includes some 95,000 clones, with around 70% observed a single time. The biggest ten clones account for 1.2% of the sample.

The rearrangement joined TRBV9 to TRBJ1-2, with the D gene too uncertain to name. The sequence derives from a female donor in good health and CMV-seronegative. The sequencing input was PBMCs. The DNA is TGTGCCAGCAGCGTAGGGCACAAGGGCTACACCTTC. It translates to CASSVGHKGYTF.